This is a list of T cell receptor beta chains from one sample in a study of Ad26.COV2.S vaccination and SARS-CoV-2 variants. Repertoires were generated with immunoSEQ multiplex PCR, while TCRdb's copy carries only in-frame clones and drops some. The profile shows roughly 400,000 clones, less than 95% of them singletons. The sample in question was peripheral blood, obtained in a trial of Ad26.COV2.S vaccine versus placebo. The source of these receptors is a person between 18 and 60 years old who received the Ad26.COV2.S COVID-19 vaccine or a placebo. Both conserved end residues are part of each CDR3. Fields, in order: clone size, J gene, V gene, D gene, CDR3 protein, CDR3 DNA. The D gene is left open where the match is weak. Only part of the rows carry a size: once, few, many, or a class if the clone is expanded.

few,TRBJ2-5,TRBV28,NA,CASRDSGGMQETQYF,TGTGCCAGCAGGGACTCGGGTGGAATGCAAGAGACCCAGTACTTC
NA,TRBJ2-2,TRBV9,NA,CASASAPTGELFF,TGTGCCAGCGCTAGCGCCCCAACCGGGGAGCTGTTTTTT
NA,TRBJ2-5,TRBV24-1,TRBD1,CATSDPRGSQETQYF,TGTGCCACCAGTGATCCCAGGGGGTCCCAAGAGACCCAGTACTTC
NA,TRBJ2-5,TRBV4-1,TRBD2,CASSQGTSGKETQYF,TGCGCCAGCAGCCAAGGGACTAGCGGGAAAGAGACCCAGTACTTC
few,TRBJ2-2,TRBV7-9,TRBD2,CAILLATNTGELFF,TGTGCCATCTTACTAGCGACGAACACCGGGGAGCTGTTTTTT
NA,TRBJ2-7,TRBV5-6,TRBD1,CASSFLGDRGYEQYF,TGTGCCAGCAGCTTTCTCGGAGACAGGGGTTACGAGCAGTACTTC
NA,TRBJ2-7,TRBV27,TRBD1,CASSPRDRGFSEQYF,TGTGCCAGCAGTCCTCGGGACAGGGGATTCAGCGAGCAGTACTTC
NA,TRBJ1-4,TRBV5-8,NA,CASHRVGNEKLFF,TGTGCCAGCCACAGGGTGGGGAATGAAAAACTGTTTTTT
NA,TRBJ2-5,TRBV19,NA,CASTPRRTTYQETQYF,TGTGCCAGTACCCCCCGCAGGACAACGTACCAAGAGACCCAGTACTTC
NA,TRBJ2-2,TRBV29-1,NA,CSGWNSNTGELFF,TGCAGCGGCTGGAACAGTAACACCGGGGAGCTGTTTTTT
NA,TRBJ2-5,TRBV6-6,NA,CASSLKAGLADSKKGTQYF,TGTGCCAGCAGTCTAAAGGCGGGCCTTGCGGACAGCAAGAAAGGGACCCAGTACTTC
NA,TRBJ1-5,TRBV2,TRBD1,CASSRDRYSNQPQHF,TGTGCCAGCAGTCGGGACAGGTATAGCAATCAGCCCCAGCATTTT
NA,TRBJ1-2,TRBV4-2,NA,CASSQDSLKYGYTF,TGTGCCAGCAGCCAAGATTCCCTGAAGTATGGCTACACCTTC
NA,TRBJ2-5,TRBV27,NA,CASRQGQTQYF,TGTGCCAGCAGACAGGGTCAGACCCAGTACTTC
NA,TRBJ2-1,TRBV9,NA,CASSVSLRGGDEQFF,NA
NA,TRBJ1-4,TRBV19,NA,CASTSGELGEKLFF,TGTGCCAGTACTTCCGGGGAATTGGGTGAAAAACTGTTTTTT
NA,TRBJ2-3,TRBV5-1,TRBD1,CASSEDRGVRADTQYF,TGCGCCAGCAGCGAGGACAGGGGGGTTCGGGCAGATACGCAGTATTTT
once,TRBJ2-2,TRBV12-5,NA,CASGLGFPSTGELFF,TGTGCTAGTGGTTTGGGATTCCCTAGTACCGGGGAGCTGTTTTTT
NA,TRBJ2-1,TRBV27,NA,CASSLAGLLNEQFF,TGTGCCAGCAGTTTAGCGGGGTTGTTAAATGAGCAGTTCTTC
NA,TRBJ2-1,TRBV28,NA,CASRTGTANEQFF,TGTGCCAGCAGGACCGGGACGGCTAATGAGCAGTTCTTC
NA,TRBJ1-1,TRBV30,TRBD1,CASRTGPREAFF,TGTGCCTCGAGGACAGGGCCTAGGGAAGCTTTCTTT
once,TRBJ2-3,TRBV5-4,TRBD2,CASSEAGGPMDTQYF,TGTGCCAGCAGCGAAGCGGGAGGGCCTATGGATACGCAGTATTTT
NA,TRBJ2-1,TRBV5-1,NA,CASSTETVASYNEQFF,TGCGCCAGCAGCACCGAGACAGTAGCTTCCTACAATGAGCAGTTCTTC
NA,TRBJ2-3,TRBV7-8,NA,CASRPIAATDTQYF,TGTGCCAGCAGGCCGATAGCGGCCACAGATACGCAGTATTTT
NA,TRBJ1-3,TRBV5-1,NA,CASSDPRAGNTIYF,TGCGCCAGCAGCGATCCGCGAGCTGGAAACACCATATATTTT
NA,TRBJ2-7,TRBV5-1,NA,CASSLASVLGEQYF,TGCGCCAGCAGCTTGGCTTCGGTTCTAGGCGAGCAGTACTTC
once,TRBJ2-1,TRBV6-5,NA,CASRTSLNYNEQFF,TGTGCCAGCAGAACTAGCTTAAACTACAATGAGCAGTTCTTC
NA,TRBJ2-1,TRBV9,NA,CASSVAEYNEQFF,TGTGCCAGCAGCGTAGCAGAATACAATGAGCAGTTCTTC
NA,TRBJ2-7,TRBV5-4,TRBD2,CASSLELAVSEQYF,TGTGCCAGCAGCTTGGAACTAGCGGTTTCCGAGCAGTACTTC
NA,TRBJ2-3,TRBV7-9,TRBD2,CASSSTDSGRGTDTQYF,TGTGCCAGCAGCTCCACCGATAGCGGGAGGGGGACAGATACGCAGTATTTT
NA,TRBJ1-5,TRBV15,NA,CATSRDRPHQPQHF,TGTGCCACCAGCAGAGACAGGCCCCATCAGCCCCAGCATTTT
NA,TRBJ2-5,TRBV7-7,NA,CASSQGLQETQYF,TGTGCTAGCAGCCAGGGACTTCAAGAGACCCAGTACTTC
NA,TRBJ2-7,TRBV14,TRBD1,CASSQGDRGIYEQYF,TGTGCCAGCAGCCAAGGGGACAGGGGGATCTACGAGCAGTACTTC
NA,TRBJ2-1,TRBV6-6,TRBD2,CASSYSGTTYNEQFF,TGTGCCAGCAGTTACTCCGGGACTACCTACAATGAGCAGTTCTTC
NA,TRBJ2-2,TRBV27,NA,CASSSSSTGELFF,NA
NA,TRBJ2-7,TRBV28,NA,CASALRRAYEQYF,TGTGCCAGCGCCCTGCGGCGGGCCTACGAGCAGTACTTC
NA,TRBJ2-3,TRBV19,TRBD2,CASSPSGLAGGRSTDTQYF,TGTGCCAGTAGCCCGAGTGGTCTAGCGGGAGGCCGTAGCACAGATACGCAGTATTTT
NA,TRBJ2-7,TRBV12-3/TRBV12-4,NA,CASSPGDFREYF,TGTGCCAGCAGTCCCGGGGACTTTAGGGAGTACTTC
NA,TRBJ2-1,TRBV5-5,NA,CASSLIGLYNEQFF,TGTGCCAGCAGCTTGATTGGGCTCTACAATGAGCAGTTCTTC
NA,TRBJ1-1,TRBV28,TRBD1,CASSPPDRGNTEAFF,TGTGCCAGCAGTCCCCCGGACAGGGGGAACACTGAAGCTTTCTTT
NA,TRBJ2-7,TRBV30,NA,CAWSVTSRQGYEQYF,TGTGCCTGGAGTGTAACTTCCCGGCAGGGATACGAGCAGTACTTC
NA,TRBJ2-5,TRBV5-1,NA,CASSLGLIQETQYF,TGCGCCAGCAGCTTGGGACTCATCCAAGAGACCCAGTACTTC
NA,TRBJ2-1,TRBV2,TRBD2,CAASQREGLYNEQFF,TGTGCCGCCAGCCAGCGGGAGGGCCTCTACAATGAGCAGTTCTTC
once,TRBJ2-2,TRBV2,TRBD2,CASSEALPGLAGGTGELFF,TGTGCCAGCAGTGAAGCGCTTCCGGGACTAGCGGGTGGCACCGGGGAGCTGTTTTTT
NA,TRBJ2-3,TRBV15,TRBD1,CATSVYRDRGREDTQYF,TGTGCCACCAGCGTTTACCGGGACAGGGGGCGGGAAGATACGCAGTATTTT
once,TRBJ2-4,TRBV4-2,TRBD1,CASSQADRVMNF,TGTGCCAGCAGCCAAGCCGACAGGGTCATGAACTTC
NA,TRBJ2-7,TRBV5-1,NA,CASSLGQGGYEQYF,TGCGCCAGCAGCTTGGGACAGGGAGGGTACGAGCAGTACTTC
NA,TRBJ2-2,TRBV5-1,NA,CASSFSGPHTGELFF,TGCGCCAGCAGCTTCTCGGGACCGCACACCGGGGAGCTGTTTTTT